Shown below are 12 T cell receptor beta chains from a single sample sequenced in a study of regulatory and conventional T cells in RAG deficiency. Sequencing was performed with immunoSEQ multiplex PCR; in TCRdb, only in-frame clones are kept and a portion is missing. The sample carries fewer than 35,000 clones, about 91% recorded once. These sequences were also reported in another study, on regulatory T cells. Per that study: Amplification used 52 TRBV primers and 13 TRBJ primers.

The sequenced sample consisted of CD8+ T cells sorted from blood. Every receptor here comes from a human donor in good health.

The chain recombines TRBV6-6 with TRBJ1-2, with D unresolved. Germline V gives CDR1 MNHNY, CDR2 SVGAGI (reference sequence). CDR3 length equals 14 residues. V was clipped by 0 bases and J by 5 bases, with 10 bases between them. The CDR3 is CASSYSQAPYGYTF. The CDR3 DNA is TGTGCCAGCAGTTACTCGCAGGCCCCTTATGGCTACACCTTC.

This chain uses TRBV5-4 with TRBJ2-3; tentative D call: TRBD1 (5 bases). Germline V lookup: CDR1 SGHNT, CDR2 YYREEE (reference sequence). The CDR3 contains 15 residues. Trimming took off 4 bases at V and 0 bases at J, with 12 bases between the two ends. The CDR3: CASSPDIDSTDTQYF. The CDR3 DNA follows: TGTGCCAGCAGCCCGGACATTGATAGCACAGATACGCAGTATTTT.

This chain links TRBV6-5 with TRBJ2-5; no definite D call. Germline lookup yields CDR1 MNHEY and CDR2 SVGAGI. The V and J ends lost 0 bases and 1 base respectively, with 3 bases between them. This CDR3 spans 13 amino acids. CDR3 DNA: TGTGCCAGCAGTTACTCCCCCCAAGAGACCCAGTACTTC. It codes for CASSYSPQETQYF.

The V call is TRBV27, the J call TRBJ2-1; a weak D match, TRBD1 (6 bases). The germline CDR1 and CDR2 sequences are MNHEY and SMNVEV (reference sequence). Trimming removed 7 bases at V and 0 bases at J, with 13 bases between. The CDR3 sequence is 15 residues long. The CDR3 is CASTSDRPSYNEQFF. The CDR3 DNA reads TGTGCCAGCACCTCCGACAGGCCCTCCTACAATGAGCAGTTCTTC.

The chain employs TRBV6-1 and TRBJ1-1, with a possible D match to TRBD1 (5 bases). There are 13 residues in the CDR3. Germline-derived CDR1 and CDR2 are MNHNS and SASEGT. Trimming left V 9 bases short and J 0 bases short, with 11 bases between. The CDR3 loop reads CASSDTLNTEAFF. CDR3 in DNA: TGTGCCAGTTCGGACACTTTGAACACTGAAGCTTTCTTT.

This chain connects TRBV5-4 to TRBJ2-7; TRBD1 or TRBD2 may be the D gene (5 bases each). V lost 0 bases, J lost 6 bases, and 7 bases lay in between. Germline CDR1 and CDR2: SGHNT and YYREEE (reference sequence). The CDR3 sequence is 12 residues long. DNA of the CDR3: TGTGCCAGCAGCTTGGATGGGGGCGAGCAGTACTTC. Protein sequence: CASSLDGGEQYF.

The CDR3 reads CASSLDDRAGTEAFF. CDR3 nucleotides: TGCGCCAGCAGCCTTGACGACAGGGCGGGCACTGAAGCTTTCTTT. This chain uses TRBV4-1 with TRBJ1-1; 7 bases align to TRBD1. The CDR3 is made up of 15 amino acids. Germline V gives CDR1 MGHRA, CDR2 YSYEKL. J was trimmed by 4 bases and V by 4 bases; bases with no gene match: 9.

This clone appeared a single time. The chain has TRBV25-1 and TRBJ2-7; D is unclear. CDR3 length: 11 residues. Germline V gene sequence: CDR1 MGHDK, CDR2 SYGVNS. Deletions cut 3 bases from V and 9 bases from J, with 9 bases between. The CDR3 nucleotides are TGTGCCAGCAGTGAGCTGCGACTGCAGTACTTC. Protein sequence: CASSELRLQYF.

The chain is built from TRBV6-4 and TRBJ1-5, with D perhaps TRBD1 (5 bases). CDR3 length: 18 amino acids. The V end was cut by 3 bases, the J end by 0 bases, with 18 bases between. Per the germline V gene, CDR1 is MRHNA and CDR2 is SNTAGT. The CDR3 coding sequence is TGTGCCAGCAGTGAAACGGGACGGACTCACTATAGCAATCAGCCCCAGCATTTT. This codes for CASSETGRTHYSNQPQHF.

This chain connects TRBV27 to TRBJ2-1; the D gene is possibly TRBD1 (7 bases). CDR3 length equals 15 residues. The germline CDR1 and CDR2 sequences are MNHEY and SMNVEV (reference sequence). Trimming removed 2 bases from V and 3 bases from J, with 11 bases in between. CDR3 bases: TGTGCCAGCAGTTTACAGGGGGGCCTCTACAATGAGCAGTTCTTC. Protein product: CASSLQGGLYNEQFF.

This rearrangement joins TRBV9 to TRBJ2-2; D is unclear. Per the germline V gene, CDR1 is SGDLS and CDR2 is YYNGEE. Deletions cut 4 bases from V and 1 base from J, with 8 bases between. CDR3 size: 14 residues. In DNA form, the CDR3 reads TGTGCCAGCAGCACCCGACTGAACACCGGGGAGCTGTTTTTT. Amino acid sequence: CASSTRLNTGELFF.

V gene TRBV6-4 combines with J gene TRBJ2-1; 9 bases are a match to TRBD1. The CDR3 runs 16 residues. Germline CDR1 MRHNA, CDR2 SNTAGT. The ends lost 0 bases at V and 4 bases at J; junction bases unmatched: 4. The DNA of the CDR3 is TGTGCCAGCAGTGACTCGACAGGGGGAGATTACAATGAGCAGTTCTTC. It encodes CASSDSTGGDYNEQFF.